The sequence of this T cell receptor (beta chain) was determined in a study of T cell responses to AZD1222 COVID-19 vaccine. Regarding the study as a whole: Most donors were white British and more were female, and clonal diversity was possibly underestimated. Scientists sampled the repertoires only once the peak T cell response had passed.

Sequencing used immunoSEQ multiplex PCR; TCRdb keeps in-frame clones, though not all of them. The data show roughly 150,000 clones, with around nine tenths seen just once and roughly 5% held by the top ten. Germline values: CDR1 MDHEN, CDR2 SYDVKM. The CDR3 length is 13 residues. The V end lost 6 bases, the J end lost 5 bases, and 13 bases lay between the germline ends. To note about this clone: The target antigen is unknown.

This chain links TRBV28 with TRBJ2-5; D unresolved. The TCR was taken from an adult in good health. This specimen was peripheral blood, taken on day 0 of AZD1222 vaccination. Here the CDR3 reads CASSRPLRETQYF. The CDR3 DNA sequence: TGTGCCAGCAGCCGACCGTTAAGGGAGACCCAGTACTTC.